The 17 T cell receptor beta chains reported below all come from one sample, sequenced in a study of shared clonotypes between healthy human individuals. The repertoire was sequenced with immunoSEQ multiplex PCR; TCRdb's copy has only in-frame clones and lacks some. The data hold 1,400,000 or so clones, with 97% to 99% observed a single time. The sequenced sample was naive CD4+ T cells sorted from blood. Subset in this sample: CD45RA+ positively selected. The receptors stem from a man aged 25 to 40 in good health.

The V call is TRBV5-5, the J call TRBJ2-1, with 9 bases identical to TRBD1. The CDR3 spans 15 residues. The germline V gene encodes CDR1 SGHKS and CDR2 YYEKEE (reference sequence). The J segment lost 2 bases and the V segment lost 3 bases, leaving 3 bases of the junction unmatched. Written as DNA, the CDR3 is TGTGCCAGCAGCTATCGGGACAGGGCCTACAATGAGCAGTTCTTC. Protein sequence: CASSYRDRAYNEQFF.

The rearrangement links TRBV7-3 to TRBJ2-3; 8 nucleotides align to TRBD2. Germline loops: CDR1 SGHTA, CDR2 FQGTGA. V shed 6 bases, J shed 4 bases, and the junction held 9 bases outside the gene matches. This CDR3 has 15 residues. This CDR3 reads CASSLAGGESDTQYF. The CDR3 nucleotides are TGTGCCAGCAGTCTAGCGGGTGGCGAATCAGATACGCAGTATTTT.

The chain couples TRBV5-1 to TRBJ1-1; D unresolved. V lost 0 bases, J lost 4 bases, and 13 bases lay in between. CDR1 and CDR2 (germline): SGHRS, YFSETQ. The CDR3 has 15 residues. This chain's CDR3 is CASSLAGRGSTEAFF. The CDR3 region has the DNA TGCGCCAGCAGCTTGGCCGGGCGAGGCAGCACTGAAGCTTTCTTT.

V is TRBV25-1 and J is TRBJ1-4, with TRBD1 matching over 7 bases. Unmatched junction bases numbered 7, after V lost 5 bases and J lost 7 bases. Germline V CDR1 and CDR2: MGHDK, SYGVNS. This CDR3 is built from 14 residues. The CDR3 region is CASSTAGGIEKLFF. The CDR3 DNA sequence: TGTGCCAGCAGTACCGCAGGGGGGATTGAAAAACTGTTTTTT.

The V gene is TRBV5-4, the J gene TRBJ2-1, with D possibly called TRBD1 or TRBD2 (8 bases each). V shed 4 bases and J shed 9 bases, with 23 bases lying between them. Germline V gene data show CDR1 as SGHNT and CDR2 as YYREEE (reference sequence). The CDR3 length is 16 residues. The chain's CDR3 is CASSTEGLAQGGEQFF. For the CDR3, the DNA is TGTGCCAGCAGCACCGAAGGACTAGCACAGGGGGGTGAGCAGTTCTTC.

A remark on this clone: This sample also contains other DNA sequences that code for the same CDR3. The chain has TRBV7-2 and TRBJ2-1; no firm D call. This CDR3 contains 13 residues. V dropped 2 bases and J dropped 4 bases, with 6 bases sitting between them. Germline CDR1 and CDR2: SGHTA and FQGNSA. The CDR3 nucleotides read TGTGCCAGCAGCTTAAACAGTTACAATGAGCAGTTCTTC. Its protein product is CASSLNSYNEQFF.

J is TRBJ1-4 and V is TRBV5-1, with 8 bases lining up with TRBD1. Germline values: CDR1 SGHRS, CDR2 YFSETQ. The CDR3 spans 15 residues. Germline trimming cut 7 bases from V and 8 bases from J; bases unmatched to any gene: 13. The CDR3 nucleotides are TGCGCCAGCGGCATGGGGGCAGGGGGCGAAGAAAAACTGTTTTTT. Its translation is CASGMGAGGEEKLFF. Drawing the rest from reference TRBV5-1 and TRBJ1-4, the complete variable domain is KAGVTQTPRYLIKTRGQQVTLSCSPISGHRSVSWYQQTPGQGLQFLFEYFSETQRNKGNFPGRFSGRQFSNSRSEMNVSTLELGDSALYLCASGMGAGGEEKLFFGSGTQLSVL.

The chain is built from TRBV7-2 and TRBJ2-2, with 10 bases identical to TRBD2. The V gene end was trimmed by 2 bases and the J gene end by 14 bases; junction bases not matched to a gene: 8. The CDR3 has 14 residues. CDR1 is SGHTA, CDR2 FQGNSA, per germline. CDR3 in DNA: TGTGCCAGCAGCTTAAGAACTAGCGGGATAGAACTGTTTTTT. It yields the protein CASSLRTSGIELFF.

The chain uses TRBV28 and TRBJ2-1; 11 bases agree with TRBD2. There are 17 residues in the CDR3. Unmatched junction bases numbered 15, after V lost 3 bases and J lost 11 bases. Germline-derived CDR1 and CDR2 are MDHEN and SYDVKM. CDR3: CASSLPSSLTSGIQQFF. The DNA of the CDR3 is TGTGCCAGCAGTTTGCCTTCTAGTTTGACTAGCGGGATTCAGCAGTTCTTC.

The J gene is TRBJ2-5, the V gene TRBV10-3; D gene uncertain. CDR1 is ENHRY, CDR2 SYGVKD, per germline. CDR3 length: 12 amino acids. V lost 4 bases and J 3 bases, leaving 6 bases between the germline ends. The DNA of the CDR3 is TGTGCCATCAGTGGAACTAAAGAGACCCAGTACTTC. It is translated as CAISGTKETQYF.

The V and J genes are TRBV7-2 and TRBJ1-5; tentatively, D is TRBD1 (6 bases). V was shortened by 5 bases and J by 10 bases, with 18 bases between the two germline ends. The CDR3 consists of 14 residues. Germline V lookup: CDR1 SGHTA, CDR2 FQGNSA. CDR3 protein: CASSQGTVKSPQHF. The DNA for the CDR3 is TGTGCCAGCAGCCAGGGGACCGTCAAGAGTCCCCAGCATTTT.

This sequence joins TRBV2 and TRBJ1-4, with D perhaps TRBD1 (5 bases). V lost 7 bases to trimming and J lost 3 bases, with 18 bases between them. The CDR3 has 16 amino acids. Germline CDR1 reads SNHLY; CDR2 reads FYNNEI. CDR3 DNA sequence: TGTGCCAGCAAGAGGAGGGGCGAGGTTGCTAATGAAAAACTGTTTTTT. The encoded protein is CASKRRGEVANEKLFF.

The CDR3 loop reads CAIAGAQETQYF. CDR3 DNA: TGTGCCATCGCCGGGGCCCAAGAGACCCAGTACTTC. This chain links TRBV10-3 with TRBJ2-5; D may correspond to TRBD1 or TRBD2 (5 bases each). V lost 8 bases, J lost 1 base, and 8 bases lay in between. Germline CDR1 and CDR2: ENHRY and SYGVKD. This CDR3 is built from 12 residues.

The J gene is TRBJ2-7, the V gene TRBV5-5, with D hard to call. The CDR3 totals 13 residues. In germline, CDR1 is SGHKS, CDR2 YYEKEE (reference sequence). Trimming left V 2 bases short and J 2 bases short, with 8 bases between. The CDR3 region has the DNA TGTGCCAGCAGCTTAGGCCTACCCTACGAGCAGTACTTC. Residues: CASSLGLPYEQYF.

CDR3 region: CAISESVGGAAGELFF. For the CDR3, the DNA is TGTGCCATCAGTGAGTCGGTAGGGGGCGCCGCCGGGGAGCTGTTTTTT. The chain is built from TRBV10-3 and TRBJ2-2; TRBD1 matches at 7 bases. Germline lookup yields CDR1 ENHRY and CDR2 SYGVKD. The V segment lost 0 bases and the J segment 6 bases; nucleotides outside the gene matches: 7. The length of the CDR3 is 16 residues.

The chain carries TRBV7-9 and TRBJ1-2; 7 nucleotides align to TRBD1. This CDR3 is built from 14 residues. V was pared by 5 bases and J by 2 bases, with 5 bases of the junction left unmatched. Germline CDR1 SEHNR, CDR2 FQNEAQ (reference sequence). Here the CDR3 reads CASSQGTANYGYTF. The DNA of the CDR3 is TGTGCCAGCAGCCAAGGGACAGCGAACTATGGCTACACCTTC.

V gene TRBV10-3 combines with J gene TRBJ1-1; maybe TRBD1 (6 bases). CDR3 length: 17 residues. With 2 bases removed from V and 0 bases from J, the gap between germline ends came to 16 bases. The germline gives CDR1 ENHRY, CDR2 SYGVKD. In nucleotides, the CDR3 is TGTGCCATCAGTGAGAGGGAGAGGGGGGCCCTGAACACTGAAGCTTTCTTT. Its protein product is CAISERERGALNTEAFF.